A selection of T cell receptor beta chains follows, all from one sample in a study of cytomegalovirus exposure and HLA in healthy donors. Profiled with immunoSEQ multiplex PCR; TCRdb holds only in-frame clones, not every one. The sample holds a few hundred thousand clones, more than 85% seen once. Sequencing was performed on PBMCs. All receptors come from a woman younger than 35 in good health and CMV-seronegative. CDR3s include the opening cysteine and the closing phenylalanine or tryptophan. Each record gives: clone size, D gene, V gene, J gene, CDR3 DNA, CDR3 protein. The D gene is left open where the match is weak. Size is omitted from some rows. Given values are once, few, many or a class for expanded clones.

.	.	TRBV18	TRBJ1-6	TGTGCCAGCTCACCTCCAGGGGTTCGGAATTCACCCCTCCACTTT	CASSPPGVRNSPLHF
.	TRBD1	TRBV4-2	TRBJ2-1	TGTGCCAGCAGCCACCGGACAGGGGGTGAGCAGTTCTTC	CASSHRTGGEQFF
.	.	TRBV27	TRBJ2-3	TGTGCCAGCAGTTTCGCCAGGACAGATACGCAGTATTTT	CASSFARTDTQYF
.	.	TRBV6-5	TRBJ2-7	TGTGCCAGCAGTTACCCCCAGGAGGGGACCTACGAGCAGTACTTC	CASSYPQEGTYEQYF
.	.	TRBV2	TRBJ2-2	TGTGCCAGCCTCGGACAGTACACCGGGGAGCTGTTTTTT	CASLGQYTGELFF
.	.	TRBV2	TRBJ1-4	TGTGCCACCTTGTTGGGGGGATTTCTGTTTTTT	CATLLGGFLFF
.	.	TRBV29-1	TRBJ2-7	TGCAGCGTTGGGGGGGTAGGATTGTACGAGCAGTACTTC	CSVGGVGLYEQYF
once	.	TRBV18	TRBJ2-7	TGTGCCAGCTCACCACCCAGGCCTTCCTACGAGCAGTACTTC	CASSPPRPSYEQYF
.	TRBD2	TRBV10-2	TRBJ2-7	TGCGCCAGCAGTGAGGCTACTAGCGGGAGCTCCTACGAGCAGTACTTC	CASSEATSGSSYEQYF
.	.	TRBV7-9	TRBJ2-7	TGTGCCAGCAGCTTAGAAGGGACACGGTACGAGCAGTACTTC	CASSLEGTRYEQYF
.	.	TRBV7-2	TRBJ1-5	TGTGCCAGCGGCCGACATATTAGCAATCAGCCCCAGCATTTT	CASGRHISNQPQHF
.	TRBD1	TRBV25-1	TRBJ2-1	TGTGCCAGCTGGGGACAGTACAATGAGCAGTTCTTC	CASWGQYNEQFF
.	.	TRBV2	TRBJ2-3	TGTGCCAGCGCGGATTCTAGCACAGATACGCAGTATTTT	CASADSSTDTQYF
.	TRBD2	TRBV7-2	TRBJ2-1	TGTGCCAGCAGGGCGACGGGGGGACCCTACAATGAGCAGTTCTTC	CASRATGGPYNEQFF
.	.	TRBV19	TRBJ2-7	TGTGCCAGTAGTATAGACGGAGCGTTGTACTTC	CASSIDGALYF
.	.	TRBV18	TRBJ1-3	TGTGCCAGCTCACCACCAGGCACAGTCTCTGGAAACACCATATATTTT	CASSPPGTVSGNTIYF
.	TRBD1	TRBV5-4	TRBJ2-6	TGTGCCAGCAGCAATGGGGGGACAGGGGTTGCTGGGGCCAACGTCCTGACTTTC	CASSNGGTGVAGANVLTF
.	.	TRBV19	TRBJ2-1	TGTGCCAGTAGCGCGAGCACCTACAATGAGCAGTTCTTC	CASSASTYNEQFF
.	.	TRBV11-2	TRBJ2-7	TGTGCCAGCAGCCTAAGACAGGTCTACGAGCAGTACTTC	CASSLRQVYEQYF
.	TRBD1	TRBV6-1	TRBJ1-5	TGTGCCAGCAGCCACGGGGGGACAGGTCAGCCCCAGCATTTT	CASSHGGTGQPQHF
.	.	TRBV10-2	TRBJ2-7	TGCGCCAGCAGTACCCAGAGGCGCCTAAACTCCTACGAGCAGTACTTC	CASSTQRRLNSYEQYF
.	.	TRBV13	TRBJ1-1	TGTGCCAGCAGCTTAGCGGGGGGGGCCAACACTGAAGCTTTCTTT	CASSLAGGANTEAFF
.	TRBD1	TRBV7-8	TRBJ1-1	TGTGCCAGCAGCCAAGGGACAGGGGGCCCAGCTTTCTTT	CASSQGTGGPAFF
.	.	TRBV4-2	TRBJ2-3	TGTGCCAGCAGCCAAGAGACGGGGAACACAGATACGCAGTATTTT	CASSQETGNTDTQYF
.	.	TRBV5-5	TRBJ2-6	TGTGCCAGCAGCTGGGGAGGTGGGGCCAACGTCCTGACTTTC	CASSWGGGANVLTF
.	.	TRBV5-1	TRBJ1-1	TGCGCCAGCACGGACATAGCCTATATGAACACTGAAGCTTTCTTT	CASTDIAYMNTEAFF
.	.	TRBV19	TRBJ1-5	TGTGCCAGTAGTAGAACAGCGGACCAGCCCCAGCATTTT	CASSRTADQPQHF
few	.	TRBV5-6	TRBJ2-2	TGTGCCAGCAGCTTGTCTAGAATGGAATACGGGGAGCTGTTTTTT	CASSLSRMEYGELFF
.	.	TRBV5-1	TRBJ2-5	TGCGCCAGCAGCTTGTACAGGCTAGAGACCCAGTACTTC	CASSLYRLETQYF
once	.	TRBV20-1	TRBJ2-7	TGCAGTGCTAGTGCTAGCGACGAGCAGTACTTC	CSASASDEQYF
.	TRBD2	TRBV2	TRBJ2-1	TGTGCCAGCAGATGGGGAGCGGGAGCCCATGAGCAGTTCTTC	CASRWGAGAHEQFF
.	TRBD1	TRBV11-2	TRBJ2-7	TGTGCCAGCAGCGCCGGAAGTGAGGGACAGGGGTCCTACGAGCAGTACTTC	CASSAGSEGQGSYEQYF
few	.	TRBV11-2	TRBJ2-7	TGTGCCAGCAGCTTAGAATCAGACTACGAGCAGTACTTC	CASSLESDYEQYF
.	TRBD1	TRBV15	TRBJ1-3	TGTGCCACCAGCAGAGATGAGGGGGCAGCTGGAAACACCATATATTTT	CATSRDEGAAGNTIYF
.	TRBD2	TRBV7-2	TRBJ2-7	TGTGCCAGCAGCGGTACATTGCCGGGACTAGCGCCTTCCTACGAGCAGTACTTC	CASSGTLPGLAPSYEQYF
.	.	TRBV7-6	TRBJ2-5	TGTGCCAGCAGTTGGACCGTGGGAGCCCAGTACTTC	CASSWTVGAQYF
.	TRBD2	TRBV6-5	TRBJ2-2	TGTGCCAGCTCCGCCGGAGCGGGAGGCACCGGGGAGCTGTTTTTT	CASSAGAGGTGELFF
.	TRBD1	TRBV9	TRBJ1-2	TGTGCCAGCAGAACAGGGGTCCTAGCTAACTATGGCTACACCTTC	CASRTGVLANYGYTF
once	.	TRBV7-8	TRBJ1-1	TGTGCCAGCAGCCCTCCCACTGAAGCTTTCTTT	CASSPPTEAFF
.	.	TRBV6-5	TRBJ1-3	TGTGCAAGCAAAGGACGAGGGCAAACTGGAAACACCATATATTTT	CASKGRGQTGNTIYF
.	.	TRBV6-4	TRBJ1-5	TGTGCCAGCAGTGACTCGGAGGGCCCTCAGCCCCAGCATTTT	CASSDSEGPQPQHF
.	TRBD2	TRBV7-2	TRBJ2-7	TGTGCCAGCAGCTTACAGCGGGGGGGCTCTAACGAGCAGTACTTC	CASSLQRGGSNEQYF